This TCR beta chain is drawn from a study of blood T cell repertoires in COVID-19. About the study: Specimens from acute and convalescent COVID-19 originated in the United States, Italy and Spain.

Sequenced by immunoSEQ multiplex PCR; TCRdb stores in-frame clones only, minus some. The sample has over 85,000 clones, roughly 82% seen once. This CDR3 comprises 16 residues. Germline loops: CDR1 SGHNT, CDR2 YENEEA. V was pared by 5 bases and J by 0 bases, with 17 bases between. This clone was found many times. Sequencing was carried out using peripheral blood. The source of this sequence is a woman aged 60-75 years with acute or convalescent COVID-19. The chain recombines TRBV11-3 with TRBJ2-7; a weak D match, TRBD1 (6 bases). This chain's CDR3 is CASSEGLGQSSYEQYF. CDR3 in DNA: TGTGCCAGCAGCGAGGGCCTTGGACAGAGCTCCTACGAGCAGTACTTC.